This T cell receptor beta chain was identified during a study of cytomegalovirus exposure and HLA in healthy donors. Study-wide points: Reportedly, diagnosis of cytomegalovirus status by the classifier showed high specificity and sensitivity.

For this clone: Its antigen remains unknown.

PCR primers comprised 60 Vbeta and 13 Jbeta primers. Profiling relied on immunoSEQ multiplex PCR, and the TCRdb table lists in-frame clones only, not all of them. The sample records 100,000 to 150,000 clones, roughly three quarters being singletons. This CDR3 contains 15 residues. Germline V gene sequence: CDR1 LNHDA, CDR2 SQIVND (reference sequence). V dropped 7 bases and J dropped 0 bases, with 13 bases sitting between them. The receptor comes from a young woman in good health and CMV-seronegative. The chain is built from TRBV19 and TRBJ1-5, with a possible D match to TRBD1 (6 bases). The sequencing input was PBMCs. Here the CDR3 reads CASTTDRYSNQPQHF. CDR3 DNA: TGTGCCAGTACCACGGACAGATATAGCAATCAGCCCCAGCATTTT.